This T cell receptor (beta chain) was sequenced during a study of blood T cell repertoires in COVID-19. Overall study context: The study drew acute and convalescent COVID-19 samples from the United States, Italy and Spain.

Original processing methods: Estimation of nucleated cell counts relied on the amplification of reference gene primers. This table comes from immunoSEQ multiplex PCR, and its TCRdb copy is limited to in-frame clones, with some not included. The DNA gave D and trimming, while V, J and clone size come from that table. The sample shows approximately 280,000 clones, around 86% of them seen only once. The receptor comes from a woman between 25 and 40 years old who had recovered from COVID-19. Source material: peripheral blood.

This chain's CDR3 is CASSPGTGSNEKLFF. CDR3 in DNA: TGTGCCAGCTCACCTGGGACAGGGAGCAATGAAAAACTGTTTTTT. The chain links TRBV18 to TRBJ1-4, with 9 nucleotides matching TRBD1. This CDR3 comprises 15 residues. Trimming cost V 3 bases and J 5 bases; bases outside gene matches: 4. Germline CDR1 reads KGHSH; CDR2 reads LQKENI.